Given below is one TCR beta chain in context. The record originates from a study of blood T cell repertoires in COVID-19. Study information: The study drew acute and convalescent COVID-19 samples from the United States, Italy and Spain. From T cells, B-cell-depleted T cells, or PBMCs came the material, which was cDNA or gDNA.

The authors' processing: Amplified reference gene primers provided the basis for estimating nucleated cell counts. The table came from immunoSEQ multiplex PCR; TCRdb's copy has only in-frame clones and leaves some out. V and J calls and clone size are those listed in that table; D and trimming were worked out from the DNA. The sample lists approximately 67,000 clones; 87% were seen once. This CDR3 contains 13 residues. Germline lookup yields CDR1 SEHNR and CDR2 FQNEAQ (reference sequence). The V end was cut by 1 base, the J end by 1 base, with 4 bases between. The gene calls are TRBV7-9 and TRBJ1-1; D uncertain. The sample consisted of peripheral blood. This clonotype was sampled from a man aged 50 or older with active COVID-19. The CDR3 DNA is TGTGCCAGCAGCTTAGTATGGAACACTGAAGCTTTCTTT. It encodes CASSLVWNTEAFF.